A selection of T cell receptor beta chains follows, all from one sample in a study of shared clonotypes between healthy human individuals. Clones were read by immunoSEQ multiplex PCR, and TCRdb kept only the in-frame ones, dropping some. The table has about 2 million clones, less than 95% seen once. The specimen sequenced was naive CD8+ T cells sorted from blood. Receptors were obtained from a man between 18 and 29 years old in good health. CDR3s include the opening cysteine and the closing phenylalanine or tryptophan. The D gene is left open where the match is weak. For some rows the clone size is stated as once, few or many, or as a class when expanded; others skip it.

cdr3_aa	cdr3_nt	d_call	clone_size	v_call	j_call
CASSYSKGTGYGHTF	TGTGCCAGCAGTTACTCGAAGGGGACGGGCTATGGCCACACCTTC	-	-	TRBV6-5	TRBJ1-2
CSVELPGHTYGYTF	TGCAGCGTTGAACTTCCGGGCCACACCTATGGCTACACCTTC	-	-	TRBV29-1	TRBJ1-2
CASSLTGADTQYF	TGTGCCAGCAGCTTAACCGGGGCAGATACGCAGTATTTT	-	-	TRBV5-4	TRBJ2-3
CASSVGDASSYEQYF	TGTGCCAGCAGCGTAGGGGATGCTAGCTCCTACGAGCAGTACTTC	-	-	TRBV9	TRBJ2-7
CASSFKVSTDTQYF	TGTGCCAGCAGCTTTAAGGTGAGCACAGATACGCAGTATTTT	-	-	TRBV5-6	TRBJ2-3
CAISGGHSYNEQFF	TGTGCCATCAGTGGAGGCCACTCCTACAATGAGCAGTTCTTC	-	-	TRBV10-3	TRBJ2-1
CASSVGSGVMEDEQYF	TGTGCCAGCAGCGTAGGGTCGGGCGTCATGGAAGACGAGCAGTACTTC	-	-	TRBV9	TRBJ2-7
CATSSGLAGTDTQYF	TGTGCCACCAGCTCGGGACTAGCGGGCACAGATACGCAGTATTTT	TRBD2	-	TRBV15	TRBJ2-3
CSVWGQGSSYNEQFF	TGCAGCGTGTGGGGACAGGGGTCTTCCTACAATGAGCAGTTCTTC	TRBD1	once	TRBV29-1	TRBJ2-1
CASTSELYTEAFF	TGTGCCAGCACCTCAGAACTTTACACTGAAGCTTTCTTT	-	-	TRBV6-5	TRBJ1-1
CASSLDGGGLSNQPQHF	TGCGCCAGCAGCTTGGATGGGGGAGGGTTGAGCAATCAGCCCCAGCATTTT	-	-	TRBV5-1	TRBJ1-5
CASSLLVGGLGADTQYF	TGTGCCAGCAGTTTACTCGTTGGGGGACTAGGGGCAGATACGCAGTATTTT	TRBD2	-	TRBV27	TRBJ2-3
CASSAFAAGGSYEQYF	TGTGCCAGCAGTGCCTTTGCAGCGGGAGGGTCCTACGAGCAGTACTTC	TRBD2	-	TRBV27	TRBJ2-7
CASSTGFHEQYF	TGTGCCAGCAGTACAGGGTTCCACGAGCAGTACTTC	-	once	TRBV27	TRBJ2-7
CASSLGGAGLARAYGYTF	TGTGCCAGCAGCTTAGGTGGTGCGGGACTCGCAAGGGCCTATGGCTACACCTTC	-	-	TRBV7-9	TRBJ1-2
CASSDVGLTNEQYF	TGTGCCAGCAGTGATGTAGGGTTGACTAACGAGCAGTACTTC	-	-	TRBV2	TRBJ2-7
CASSLANPRGMSYEQYF	TGTGCCAGCAGCTTAGCAAACCCCCGCGGGATGAGCTACGAGCAGTACTTC	-	-	TRBV7-2	TRBJ2-7
CASSLGTAERLTF	TGTGCCAGCAGCTTAGGGACAGCCGAGCGCCTGACTTTC	-	-	TRBV13	TRBJ2-6
CASSGQSYEQYF	TGTGCCAGCAGTGGGCAGAGCTACGAGCAGTACTTC	-	-	TRBV2	TRBJ2-7
CASSGGQGYGMNTEAFF	TGCGCCAGCAGCGGAGGACAGGGGTATGGGATGAACACTGAAGCTTTCTTT	TRBD1	-	TRBV5-1	TRBJ1-1
CASSLGGGRDEQYF	TGTGCCAGCAGCTTAGGGGGAGGACGGGACGAGCAGTACTTC	-	once	TRBV7-2	TRBJ2-7
CATDLMPGQGLTGELFF	TGTGCCACAGATTTAATGCCGGGACAGGGACTCACCGGGGAGCTGTTTTTT	TRBD1	-	TRBV10-3	TRBJ2-2
CASSPRTGSYEQYF	TGCGCCAGCAGCCCTCGGACAGGCTCCTACGAGCAGTACTTC	TRBD1	-	TRBV4-1	TRBJ2-7
CASSNSEWETQYF	TGTGCCAGCAGCAATTCCGAGTGGGAGACCCAGTACTTC	-	once	TRBV5-4	TRBJ2-5
CASSLGLRGTDTQYF	TGTGCCAGCAGTTTAGGACTAAGGGGCACAGATACGCAGTATTTT	-	-	TRBV27	TRBJ2-3
CATSNPGQNTEAFF	TGTGCCACCAGCAATCCGGGCCAGAACACTGAAGCTTTCTTT	-	-	TRBV15	TRBJ1-1
CASSNGQVYGYTF	TGTGCCAGCAGCAATGGACAGGTCTATGGCTACACCTTC	TRBD1	-	TRBV7-9	TRBJ1-2
CASSVKSGGELFF	TGTGCCAGCAGCGTAAAAAGTGGCGGGGAGCTGTTTTTT	-	-	TRBV9	TRBJ2-2
CAISVGLDYEQYF	TGTGCCATCTCAGTCGGCCTGGACTACGAGCAGTACTTC	-	-	TRBV10-3	TRBJ2-7
CASSSTTVNNSPLHF	TGTGCCAGCAGTTCCACGACTGTTAACAACTCACCCCTCCACTTT	-	-	TRBV6-5	TRBJ1-6